The rows below give T cell receptor beta chains drawn from one sample of a study of blood T cell repertoires in COVID-19. Measured with immunoSEQ multiplex PCR; TCRdb has only the in-frame clones, and not every one. This sample carries more than 200,000 clones, approximately 84% of them seen once, and the ten largest clones take roughly 7.9%. Sequenced material: peripheral blood. Source of these receptors: a woman older than 75 with acute or convalescent COVID-19. The CDR3 runs from the conserved cysteine through the conserved F or W. The D gene is left open where the match is weak. Clone size, where shown, is once, few, many, or a class for clones that have expanded.

j_gene	v_gene	abundance	d_gene	CDR3aa	CDR3nt
TRBJ2-3	TRBV4-1	.	.	CASSQAPVGGPDTQYF	TGCGCCAGCAGCCAAGCACCGGTAGGGGGTCCAGATACGCAGTATTTT
TRBJ2-3	TRBV24-1	.	.	CATSDPRTVGNTQYF	TGTGCCACCAGTGATCCCCGGACAGTGGGGAATACGCAGTATTTT
TRBJ2-1	TRBV3-1/TRBV3-2	few	TRBD2	CASSPLMTSGEQFF	TGTGCCAGCAGCCCACTTATGACTAGCGGGGAACAGTTCTTC
TRBJ2-2	TRBV25-1	.	TRBD1	CASSGTGNTGELFF	TGTGCCAGCTCCGGGACAGGCAACACCGGGGAGCTGTTTTTT
TRBJ1-2	TRBV5-1	.	TRBD1	CASSLLGGQNYGYTF	TGCGCCAGCAGCTTGTTAGGGGGACAGAACTATGGCTACACCTTC
TRBJ2-6	TRBV11-2	few	.	CASSPSGFSGANVLTF	TGTGCCAGCAGTCCCTCGGGGTTCTCTGGGGCCAACGTCCTGACTTTC
TRBJ1-3	TRBV4-1	once	TRBD1	CASSQADRGSGNTIYF	TGCGCCAGCAGCCAGGCTGACAGGGGCTCTGGAAACACCATATATTTT
TRBJ2-7	TRBV3-1/TRBV3-2	.	TRBD1	CASSQADRENEQYF	TGTGCCAGCAGCCAAGCAGACAGGGAGAACGAGCAGTACTTC
TRBJ2-5	TRBV5-1	.	.	CASSFRQTQETQYF	TGCGCCAGCAGCTTTCGACAAACACAAGAGACCCAGTACTTC
TRBJ2-5	TRBV19	.	TRBD2	CASTHLAGGFETQYF	TGTGCCAGTACCCATCTAGCGGGGGGGTTTGAGACCCAGTACTTC
TRBJ1-1	TRBV28	.	.	CASRDPAGARDTEAFF	TGTGCCAGCAGAGACCCAGCAGGGGCTAGAGACACTGAAGCTTTCTTT
TRBJ2-5	TRBV18	.	TRBD1	CASSPRRDRGETQYF	TGTGCCAGCTCACCTCGGCGGGACAGGGGGGAGACCCAGTACTTC
TRBJ2-3	TRBV5-1	.	.	CASSLGLATSTDTQYF	TGCGCCAGCAGCTTGGGCCTAGCGACTAGCACAGATACGCAGTATTTT
TRBJ2-2	TRBV2	.	TRBD2	CASSHDPVTSDTGELFF	TGTGCCAGCAGTCATGACCCTGTTACTAGCGACACCGGGGAGCTGTTTTTT
TRBJ1-5	TRBV3-1/TRBV3-2	.	TRBD1	CASSQTGTGSNQPQHF	TGTGCCAGCAGCCAAACCGGGACAGGGTCAAATCAGCCCCAGCATTTT
TRBJ2-1	TRBV29-1	.	TRBD2	CSADTSGVYNEQFF	TGCAGCGCAGATACTAGCGGGGTTTACAATGAGCAGTTCTTC
TRBJ2-5	TRBV9	many	TRBD2	CASSRGGGGLETQYF	TGTGCCAGCAGCCGTGGCGGGGGTGGTCTGGAGACCCAGTACTTC
TRBJ1-5	TRBV6-6	.	.	CASSYGRDQPQHF	TGTGCCAGCAGTTATGGGAGAGATCAGCCCCAGCATTTT
TRBJ2-5	TRBV29-1	.	TRBD2	CSVRLAGVGETQYF	TGCAGCGTTCGACTAGCGGGAGTTGGAGAGACCCAGTACTTC
TRBJ2-7	TRBV20-1	.	.	CRAQQGNEQYF	TGCAGAGCACAACAGGGTAACGAGCAGTACTTC
TRBJ1-6	TRBV28	few	.	CASGTGSPLHF	TGTGCCAGTGGTACAGGTTCACCCCTCCACTTT
TRBJ1-3	TRBV6-5	.	TRBD1	CASSSASTGGSNTIYF	TGTGCCAGCAGTTCAGCTTCGACAGGGGGATCGAACACCATATATTTT
TRBJ2-3	TRBV9	.	TRBD1	CASSVARGREDTQYF	TGTGCCAGCAGCGTAGCCAGGGGGCGAGAAGATACGCAGTATTTT
TRBJ1-1	TRBV29-1	.	TRBD1	CSVSDRLNTEAFF	TGCAGCGTTTCGGACAGGTTGAACACTGAAGCTTTCTTT
TRBJ1-1	TRBV7-2	.	.	CASSSTGGLKNTEAFF	TGTGCCAGCAGCTCAACGGGCGGACTGAAGAACACTGAAGCTTTCTTT
TRBJ1-1	TRBV12-5	.	.	CASGGDRLNTEAFF	TGTGCTAGTGGGGGCGACAGGCTGAACACTGAAGCTTTCTTT
TRBJ1-5	TRBV7-2	once	.	CASSLEQANNQPQHF	TGTGCCAGCAGCTTAGAACAGGCAAACAATCAGCCCCAGCATTTT
TRBJ1-3	TRBV27	.	.	CASTTLSGNTIYF	TGTGCCAGCACTACGCTCTCTGGAAACACCATATATTTT
TRBJ2-3	TRBV19	.	TRBD2	CASSGLDPSTDTQYF	TGTGCCAGTAGTGGACTAGACCCTAGCACAGATACGCAGTATTTT
TRBJ2-1	TRBV5-1	.	TRBD1	CASSKETGGWNEQFF	TGCGCCAGCAGCAAGGAGACAGGGGGCTGGAATGAGCAGTTCTTC
TRBJ2-5	TRBV21-1	once	.	CASSVRVGQETQYF	TGTGCCAGCAGCGTCCGTGTTGGTCAGGAGACCCAGTACTTC
TRBJ2-2	TRBV10-3	.	TRBD2	CAISESAGGTGELFF	TGTGCCATCAGTGAGTCTGCGGGAGGGACCGGGGAGCTGTTTTTT
TRBJ1-4	TRBV2	.	.	CASSVFGGTNEKLFF	TGTGCCAGCAGTGTATTCGGGGGGACTAATGAAAAACTGTTTTTT
TRBJ2-7	TRBV20-1	.	.	CSARLAIEQYF	TGCAGTGCTAGGCTAGCGATCGAGCAGTACTTC
TRBJ2-2	TRBV15	.	.	CATGLPGGELFF	TGTGCCACCGGACTACCTGGCGGGGAGCTGTTTTTT
TRBJ1-1	TRBV30	many	.	CAWSPRGLNTEAFF	TGTGCCTGGAGTCCCAGGGGCCTGAACACTGAAGCTTTCTTT